This TCR beta chain was sequenced during a study of T cell responses to AZD1222 COVID-19 vaccine. Study outcomes and limitations: Repertoire samples came only from after the peak T cell response. Spike-specific TCR breadth and depth both grew after two AZD1222 doses. Nearly half of spike-specific TCRs reportedly target variant regions that are unmutated in the B.1.351 and B.1.1.7 variants. Clonal diversity was possibly underestimated; the donors were predominantly white British and more often female.

Worth noting for this clone: Antigen unknown.

TCRdb's table, derived via immunoSEQ multiplex PCR, lists solely in-frame clones and lacks some. Of about 120,000 clones in the sample, about 90% were seen once. Germline V gene data show CDR1 as MDHEN and CDR2 as SYDVKM. CDR3 length: 12 residues. Trimming cost V 11 bases and J 0 bases, with 5 bases left between them. The sequences come from peripheral blood, collected 28 days after the second AZD1222 dose. The genes are TRBV28 and TRBJ1-6; no clear D gene. The sequence was obtained from an adult who received the AZD1222 COVID-19 vaccine. CDR3 protein: CAPYSYNSPLHF. The DNA of the CDR3 is TGTGCCCCGTACTCCTATAATTCACCCCTCCACTTT.